This T cell receptor (beta chain) stems from a study of OX40 agonist ivuxolimab in advanced cancers. The assay was immunoSEQ multiplex PCR, and TCRdb's table has in-frame clones only and misses some. The table shows some 27,000 clones, with around nine tenths occurring only once. J gave up 3 bases and V 3 bases, and 5 bases lay outside the gene matches. Germline-derived CDR1 and CDR2 are LNHDA and SQIVND (reference sequence). The CDR3 loop spans 16 amino acids. This sequence was found in an adult with an advanced solid tumor such as melanoma, head and neck, liver or kidney cancer. The chain employs TRBV19 and TRBJ2-7; 13 nucleotides match TRBD2. Sequenced here: CD4+ or CD8+ T cells sorted from blood, sampled in a trial of the OX40 agonist ivuxolimab. The CDR3 DNA is TGTGCCAGTAGTATCGGCGGGACTAGCGGGAACTACGAGCAGTACTTC. This encodes CASSIGGTSGNYEQYF.